The T cell receptor beta chain under discussion was sequenced for a study of T cell responses to AZD1222 COVID-19 vaccine. Clones were sequenced by immunoSEQ multiplex PCR, and TCRdb holds only the in-frame ones, with some missing. There are fewer than 200,000 clones in the sample; approximately 92% occur only once, and more than 9% lies in the top ten. The V end was cut by 3 bases, the J end by 10 bases, with 10 bases between. Germline CDR1 and CDR2: DFQATT and SNEGSKA (reference sequence). The CDR3 consists of 11 residues. The rearrangement links TRBV20-1 to TRBJ2-1; no clear D. The sequenced sample was peripheral blood, obtained on day 0 of AZD1222 vaccination. This receptor was taken from an adult in good health. The CDR3, as DNA: TGCAGTGCTAGCGAGCTCGGAGAGCAGTTCTTC. Translation: CSASELGEQFF.